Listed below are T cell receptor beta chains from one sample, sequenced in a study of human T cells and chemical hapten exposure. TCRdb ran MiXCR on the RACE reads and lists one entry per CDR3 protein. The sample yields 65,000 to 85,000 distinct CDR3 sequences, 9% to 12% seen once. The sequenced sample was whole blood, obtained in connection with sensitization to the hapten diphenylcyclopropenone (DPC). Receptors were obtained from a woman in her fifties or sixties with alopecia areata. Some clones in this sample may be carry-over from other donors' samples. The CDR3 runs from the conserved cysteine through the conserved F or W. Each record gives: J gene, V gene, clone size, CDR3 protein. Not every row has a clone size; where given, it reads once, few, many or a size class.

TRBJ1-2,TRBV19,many,CASSILGRYGYTF
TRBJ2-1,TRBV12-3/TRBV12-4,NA,CASSLASGRAGNNEQFF
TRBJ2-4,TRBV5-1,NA,CASRASEGAKNIQYF
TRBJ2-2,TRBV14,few,CASSRGTWNTGELFF
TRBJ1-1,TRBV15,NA,CATSNELFVAFF
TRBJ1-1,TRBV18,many,CASSPNQGWSEAFF
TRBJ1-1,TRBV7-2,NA,CASSIQGARSDTEAFF
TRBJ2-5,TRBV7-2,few,CASSLASANQETQYF
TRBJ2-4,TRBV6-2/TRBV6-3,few,CASSYWTSGRAKNIQYF
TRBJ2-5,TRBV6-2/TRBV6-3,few,CASSRGLASPGSQETQYF
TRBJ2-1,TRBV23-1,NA,CASSQSSSYNEQFF
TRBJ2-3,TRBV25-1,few,CASSFSAGGPADTQYF
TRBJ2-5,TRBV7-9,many,CASSHRLSGETQYF
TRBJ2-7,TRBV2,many,CASTSNEQYF
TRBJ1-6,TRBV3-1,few,CASSLRNSPLHF
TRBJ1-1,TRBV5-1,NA,CASSLNEEREAFF
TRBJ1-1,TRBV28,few,CASSSPGTGRNTEAFF
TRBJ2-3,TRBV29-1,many,CSVEVGGTDTQYF
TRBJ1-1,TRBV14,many,CASSPNGGTMNTEAFF
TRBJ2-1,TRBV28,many,CASWGGRVVYEQFF
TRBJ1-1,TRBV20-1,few,CSAGDRGDGTEAFF
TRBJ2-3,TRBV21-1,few,CASSKEEGGVLAGKGTPDTQYF
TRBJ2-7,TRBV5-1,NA,CASSLEPQSSYEQYF
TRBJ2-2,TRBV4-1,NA,CASSQDGRGTGELFF
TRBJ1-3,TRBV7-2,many,CASSLETGENTIYF